This is a list of T cell receptor beta chains from one sample in a study of OX40 agonist ivuxolimab in advanced cancers. The assay was immunoSEQ multiplex PCR, and TCRdb's table has in-frame clones only and misses some. Of tens of thousands of clones listed, around 83% are singletons. The material sequenced was CD4+ or CD8+ T cells sorted from blood, taken in a trial of the OX40 agonist ivuxolimab. The origin of the receptors is an adult with an advanced solid tumor such as melanoma, head and neck, liver or kidney cancer. Each CDR3 is given with its conserved first and last residue. D genes are given only for firm matches. Clone sizes are given selectively: once, few, many, or a class where the clone is expanded.

V gene: TRBV19; CDR3 length: 16; D gene: TRBD2; clone size: -; J gene: TRBJ2-2; CDR3 protein: CASSISGLAVTGELFF; CDR3 DNA: TGTGCCAGTAGTATATCCGGACTAGCGGTCACCGGGGAGCTGTTTTTT
V gene: TRBV19; CDR3 length: 16; D gene: TRBD2; clone size: -; J gene: TRBJ2-3; CDR3 protein: CASTDSGRASTDTQYF; CDR3 DNA: TGTGCCAGTACGGATAGCGGGAGGGCCAGCACAGATACGCAGTATTTT
V gene: TRBV4-1; CDR3 length: 18; D gene: TRBD1; clone size: -; J gene: TRBJ2-2; CDR3 protein: CASSQEGTGVPNTGELFF; CDR3 DNA: TGCGCCAGCAGCCAAGAGGGGACAGGGGTGCCGAACACCGGGGAGCTGTTTTTT
V gene: TRBV5-1; CDR3 length: 14; D gene: TRBD1; clone size: -; J gene: TRBJ1-4; CDR3 protein: CASSLGQGREKLFF; CDR3 DNA: TGCGCCAGCAGCCTTGGACAGGGTCGTGAAAAACTGTTTTTT
V gene: TRBV5-6; CDR3 length: 17; D gene: -; clone size: -; J gene: TRBJ1-5; CDR3 protein: CASSLGSLNTGNQPQHF; CDR3 DNA: TGTGCCAGCAGCTTGGGGAGCTTAAATACCGGCAATCAGCCCCAGCATTTT
V gene: TRBV4-1; CDR3 length: 14; D gene: -; clone size: -; J gene: TRBJ2-2; CDR3 protein: CASSQDEFTGELFF; CDR3 DNA: TGCGCCAGCAGCCAAGACGAGTTCACCGGGGAGCTGTTTTTT
V gene: TRBV7-9; CDR3 length: 15; D gene: TRBD2; clone size: -; J gene: TRBJ2-3; CDR3 protein: CASSPGLAGEDTQYF; CDR3 DNA: TGTGCCAGCAGCCCCGGACTAGCGGGAGAAGATACGCAGTATTTT
V gene: TRBV27; CDR3 length: 14; D gene: -; clone size: -; J gene: TRBJ2-5; CDR3 protein: CALFRGTGQETQYF; CDR3 DNA: TGTGCCCTCTTTAGGGGAACAGGGCAGGAGACCCAGTACTTC
V gene: TRBV11-3; CDR3 length: 15; D gene: TRBD2; clone size: once; J gene: TRBJ2-3; CDR3 protein: CASSLGLAGPDTQYF; CDR3 DNA: TGTGCCAGCAGCTTAGGACTAGCGGGGCCAGATACGCAGTATTTT
V gene: TRBV25-1; CDR3 length: 16; D gene: -; clone size: -; J gene: TRBJ2-5; CDR3 protein: CASSEISGDTQETQYF; CDR3 DNA: TGTGCCAGCAGTGAAATATCGGGGGACACCCAAGAGACCCAGTACTTC
V gene: TRBV4-1; CDR3 length: 16; D gene: TRBD1; clone size: -; J gene: TRBJ2-1; CDR3 protein: CASSPGVDRGRNEQFF; CDR3 DNA: TGCGCCAGCAGCCCTGGGGTGGACAGGGGGCGCAATGAGCAGTTCTTC
V gene: TRBV5-1; CDR3 length: 13; D gene: -; clone size: -; J gene: TRBJ1-5; CDR3 protein: CASSLQGGQPQHF; CDR3 DNA: TGCGCCAGCAGCTTACAGGGCGGGCAGCCCCAGCATTTT
V gene: TRBV7-8; CDR3 length: 15; D gene: -; clone size: -; J gene: TRBJ2-7; CDR3 protein: CASSDRGRSSYEQYF; CDR3 DNA: TGTGCCAGCAGCGACCGCGGACGGAGCTCCTACGAGCAGTACTTC
V gene: TRBV7-2; CDR3 length: 13; D gene: -; clone size: -; J gene: TRBJ2-3; CDR3 protein: CASSFYSTDTQYF; CDR3 DNA: TGTGCCAGCAGCTTTTACAGCACAGATACGCAGTATTTT
V gene: TRBV27; CDR3 length: 16; D gene: TRBD1; clone size: -; J gene: TRBJ2-7; CDR3 protein: CASSLKAPGQIYEQYF; CDR3 DNA: TGTGCCAGCAGTTTAAAGGCGCCGGGACAGATCTACGAGCAGTACTTC
V gene: TRBV4-2; CDR3 length: 15; D gene: -; clone size: -; J gene: TRBJ1-5; CDR3 protein: CASSQVQGGGQPQHF; CDR3 DNA: TGTGCCAGCAGCCAAGTACAGGGTGGAGGGCAGCCCCAGCATTTT
V gene: TRBV30; CDR3 length: 15; D gene: -; clone size: -; J gene: TRBJ1-6; CDR3 protein: CAWSNNPPGNSPLHF; CDR3 DNA: TGTGCCTGGAGTAATAACCCCCCGGGTAATTCACCCCTCCACTTT
V gene: TRBV7-2; CDR3 length: 15; D gene: -; clone size: -; J gene: TRBJ2-6; CDR3 protein: CASRNAGAGANVLTF; CDR3 DNA: TGTGCCAGCAGGAATGCAGGGGCTGGGGCCAACGTCCTGACTTTC
V gene: TRBV7-9; CDR3 length: 14; D gene: -; clone size: -; J gene: TRBJ2-7; CDR3 protein: CASSFRDFSYEQYF; CDR3 DNA: TGTGCCAGCAGCTTCCGGGACTTCTCCTACGAGCAGTACTTC
V gene: TRBV6-4; CDR3 length: 15; D gene: -; clone size: -; J gene: TRBJ2-1; CDR3 protein: CASSVEPGSYNEQFF; CDR3 DNA: TGTGCCAGCAGTGTAGAACCAGGGTCCTACAATGAGCAGTTCTTC
V gene: TRBV6-1; CDR3 length: 13; D gene: -; clone size: -; J gene: TRBJ2-7; CDR3 protein: CASSPSPSYEQYF; CDR3 DNA: TGTGCCAGCAGTCCCTCCCCCTCCTACGAGCAGTACTTC
V gene: TRBV5-1; CDR3 length: 14; D gene: -; clone size: -; J gene: TRBJ2-5; CDR3 protein: CASGGASPRETQYF; CDR3 DNA: TGCGCCAGCGGAGGGGCTAGCCCCCGGGAGACCCAGTACTTC
V gene: TRBV28; CDR3 length: 13; D gene: -; clone size: -; J gene: TRBJ1-2; CDR3 protein: CASSFVYNYGYTF; CDR3 DNA: TGTGCCAGCAGTTTTGTTTATAACTATGGCTACACCTTC
V gene: TRBV19; CDR3 length: 14; D gene: -; clone size: -; J gene: TRBJ2-3; CDR3 protein: CASSMSGSTDTQYF; CDR3 DNA: TGTGCCAGTAGTATGTCAGGAAGCACAGATACGCAGTATTTT
V gene: TRBV4-1; CDR3 length: 16; D gene: -; clone size: -; J gene: TRBJ2-5; CDR3 protein: CASSQADFGSQETQYF; CDR3 DNA: TGCGCCAGCAGCCAAGCTGACTTCGGGTCCCAAGAGACTCAGTACTTC
V gene: TRBV5-1; CDR3 length: 12; D gene: -; clone size: -; J gene: TRBJ2-7; CDR3 protein: CASSSSGYEQYF; CDR3 DNA: TGCGCCAGCAGCTCCTCTGGGTACGAGCAGTACTTC
V gene: TRBV4-3; CDR3 length: 13; D gene: -; clone size: -; J gene: TRBJ1-2; CDR3 protein: CASSQELGNGYTF; CDR3 DNA: TGCGCCAGCAGCCAAGAATTAGGGAATGGCTACACCTTC
V gene: TRBV7-9; CDR3 length: 15; D gene: TRBD1; clone size: once; J gene: TRBJ2-2; CDR3 protein: CASSTWTGNTGELFF; CDR3 DNA: TGTGCCAGCAGCACGTGGACAGGGAACACCGGGGAGCTGTTTTTT
V gene: TRBV6-6; CDR3 length: 16; D gene: -; clone size: -; J gene: TRBJ1-6; CDR3 protein: CASRSLQSSYNSPLHF; CDR3 DNA: TGTGCCAGCAGGTCCCTACAGTCCTCCTATAATTCACCCCTCCACTTT
V gene: TRBV5-1; CDR3 length: 14; D gene: -; clone size: -; J gene: TRBJ1-1; CDR3 protein: CASSSRARGTEAFF; CDR3 DNA: TGCGCCAGCAGCAGCCGAGCCCGGGGCACTGAAGCTTTCTTC